Shown below are 8 T cell receptor beta chains from a single sample sequenced in a study of blood T cell repertoires in COVID-19. Using immunoSEQ multiplex PCR, the repertoire was profiled, and TCRdb retains in-frame clones only, with some absent. Of roughly 200,000 clones listed, 70% to 90% are singletons. Sample: peripheral blood. The receptors shown here come from a human donor with active or convalescent COVID-19. The donor label of this sample is uncertain.

J is TRBJ2-1 and V is TRBV7-9, with 7 nucleotides matching TRBD2. Per the germline V gene, CDR1 is SEHNR and CDR2 is FQNEAQ (reference sequence). The trim removed 5 bases at V and 4 bases at J, leaving 8 bases unmatched. The CDR3 is 15 residues long. CDR3 DNA sequence: TGTGCCAGCAGCAATTCCCCTAGCGGTTACAATGAGCAGTTCTTC. Protein sequence: CASSNSPSGYNEQFF.

The genes are TRBV6-5 and TRBJ2-1; a weak D match, TRBD2 (5 bases). The CDR3 is 14 residues long. Germline V gene lookup returns CDR1 MNHEY and CDR2 SVGAGI. Deletions cut 5 bases from V and 2 bases from J, with 10 bases between. The chain's CDR3 is CASSRDSTYNEQFF. In DNA form, the CDR3 reads TGTGCCAGCAGTCGGGATTCTACCTACAATGAGCAGTTCTTC.

The chain recombines TRBV6-2 or TRBV6-3 with TRBJ2-7, with TRBD2 matching over 11 bases. This CDR3 region has 16 residues. With V trimmed by 2 bases and J by 5 bases, 8 bases remained unmatched. Germline-derived CDR1 and CDR2 are MNHEY and SVGEGT. The CDR3 sequence: CASSYSLAGGLDEQYF. CDR3 nucleotides: TGTGCCAGCAGTTACAGCCTAGCGGGGGGCCTGGACGAGCAGTACTTC.

This clone was counted only a few times. The chain links TRBV3-1 (or the pseudogene TRBV3-2) to TRBJ2-7; 14 bases align to TRBD2. The CDR3 has 16 amino acids. CDR1 is LGHDT, CDR2 YNNKEL, per germline (reference sequence). The J segment lost 6 bases and the V segment lost 4 bases, leaving 8 bases of the junction unmatched. The CDR3 protein is CASSPGTSGRGREQYF. CDR3 DNA: TGTGCCAGCAGCCCAGGGACTAGCGGGAGAGGCCGCGAGCAGTACTTC.

V gene TRBV7-6 combines with J gene TRBJ2-1; 8 bases agree with TRBD2. Germline lookup yields CDR1 SGHVS and CDR2 FNYEAQ. The CDR3 is 15 amino acids. V dropped 3 bases and J dropped 8; count of bases not matched to a gene: 9. The CDR3 DNA sequence: TGTGCCAGCAGCTTCTACGGGAGGGGTCAAGATGAGCAGTTCTTC. Its translation is CASSFYGRGQDEQFF.

The chain is built from TRBV13 and TRBJ1-5, with TRBD1 as a possible D gene (5 bases). CDR3 length: 14 residues. Trimming stripped 5 bases from V and 11 bases from J, with 19 bases between. The germline CDR1 and CDR2 sequences are PRHDT and FYEKMQ (reference sequence). The CDR3 here is CASSGGKLSGAQHF. CDR3 nucleotides: TGTGCCAGCAGCGGGGGGAAACTAAGCGGGGCCCAGCATTTT.

This clone appeared once. The chain recombines TRBV7-9 with TRBJ1-4; D is unresolved. CDR3 length: 14 amino acids. The V and J ends lost 5 bases and 8 bases respectively, with 15 bases between them. Germline lookup yields CDR1 SEHNR and CDR2 FQNEAQ (reference sequence). CDR3 protein: CASSQTNGKEKLFF. In DNA form, the CDR3 reads TGTGCCAGCAGCCAGACCAACGGGAAGGAAAAACTGTTTTTT.

The sample holds a few counts of this clone. The chain couples TRBV18 to TRBJ1-2; the D is unclear. Germline CDR1 reads KGHSH; CDR2 reads LQKENI. The CDR3 loop spans 13 amino acids. Trimming removed 8 bases from V and 0 bases from J, with 10 bases in between. DNA for the CDR3: TGTGCCAGCAAACCCGGAGCTAACTATGGCTACACCTTC. This translates into CASKPGANYGYTF.